This T cell receptor beta chain is from a study of T cells after yellow fever vaccination. Turning to the study itself: SMART-Seq v4 Ultra Low Input handled preparation of low-cell-number fractions. Study-wide points: A small share of clonotypes appeared in both CD4 and CD8 compartments. Subsequent booster samples again held most clones from primary vaccination (nearly 98% CD4, about 90% CD8).

This clonotype was detected ten times or more. Its target is not known. The germline gives CDR1 SEHNR, CDR2 FQNEAQ (reference sequence). The CDR3 spans 15 residues. Losses at the gene ends were 2 bases for V and 6 bases for J; bases not matched to a gene: 7. TCRdb called the 5' RACE reads again in MiXCR, with one record for every CDR3 protein. This table has 230,000 or so distinct CDR3 sequences, roughly 3.7% appearing once. This chain uses TRBV7-9 with TRBJ2-7; 10 positions match TRBD2. Sequencing was performed on PBMCs, taken 15 days after the yellow fever booster vaccination. This clonotype originated in a man aged 18 to 35 who received the YFV17D yellow fever vaccine. The CDR3 loop is CASSLRAGGPFEQYF. For the CDR3, the DNA is TGTGCCAGCAGCTTACGAGCGGGGGGGCCGTTCGAGCAGTACTTC.